What follows are 30 T cell receptor beta chains derived from one specimen sequenced in a study of STAT5B mutations in CD4+ large granular lymphocyte leukemia. The repertoire was sequenced with immunoSEQ multiplex PCR; TCRdb's copy has only in-frame clones and lacks some. The repertoire holds 3,500 to 4,000 clones, with over 75% as singletons. Sequencing used CD4+ T cells from blood buffy coats. These receptors originate from a human donor in good health.

The rearrangement joins TRBV27 to TRBJ2-1; 12 bases line up with TRBD2. The CDR3 is 21 residues long. With V trimmed by 6 bases and J by 0 bases, 18 bases remained unmatched. Germline-derived CDR1 and CDR2 are MNHEY and SMNVEV (reference sequence). For the CDR3, the DNA is TGTGCCAGCAGCTCATGGCCTGGGCTAGCGGGAGGGCCCGGCTCCTACAATGAGCAGTTCTTC. The encoded protein is CASSSWPGLAGGPGSYNEQFF.

J is TRBJ2-7 and V is TRBV28; a weak D match, TRBD2 (6 bases). Trimming took off 7 bases at V and 4 bases at J, with 11 bases between the two ends. Looked up from germline, CDR1 is MDHEN and CDR2 is SYDVKM. The CDR3 is 12 residues long. DNA of the CDR3: TGTGCCAGCACCCAGGGAGGATACGAGCAGTACTTC. It encodes CASTQGGYEQYF.

The genes are TRBV19 and TRBJ1-1, with D possibly TRBD1 on 5 matching bases. V was trimmed by 6 bases and J by 5 bases, leaving 16 bases between them. The CDR3 is 14 amino acids. Germline V gene data show CDR1 as LNHDA and CDR2 as SQIVND (reference sequence). The CDR3 nucleotides read TGTGCCAGTAGATGGAGGGACTTTGGAACTGAAGCTTTCTTT. This gives the protein CASRWRDFGTEAFF.

This chain connects TRBV7-2 to TRBJ1-5, with TRBD1 as a possible D gene (6 bases). Germline CDR1 is SGHTA and CDR2 is FQGNSA. Trimming took 1 base from V and 2 from J, leaving 6 bases between them. The CDR3 has 14 amino acids. CDR3 protein: CASSLGTGNQPQHF. The CDR3 DNA sequence: TGTGCCAGCAGCTTAGGGACAGGCAATCAGCCCCAGCATTTT.

This chain links TRBV19 with TRBJ2-3; D gene ambiguous. The CDR3 is 12 residues long. The V and J ends lost 3 bases and 4 bases respectively, with 5 bases between them. Germline lookup yields CDR1 LNHDA and CDR2 SQIVND (reference sequence). The CDR3 sequence is CASSIQSDTQYF. CDR3 nucleotide sequence: TGTGCCAGTAGTATTCAGTCAGATACGCAGTATTTT.

The CDR3 is CASSLDWMSGNTIYF. The CDR3 coding sequence is TGTGCCAGCAGCCTCGACTGGATGTCTGGAAACACCATATATTTT. J is TRBJ1-3 and V is TRBV9, with no clear D. V was clipped by 4 bases and J by 1 base, with 12 bases between them. This CDR3 comprises 15 residues. Germline V gives CDR1 SGDLS, CDR2 YYNGEE.

This CDR3 is CASIKGRANYGYTF. The CDR3 DNA reads TGTGCCAGCATCAAAGGGAGGGCGAACTATGGCTACACCTTC. The chain links TRBV28 to TRBJ1-2; D not certain. Looked up from germline, CDR1 is MDHEN and CDR2 is SYDVKM. This CDR3 has 14 residues. Trimming removed 7 bases at V and 2 bases at J, with 14 bases between.

The V gene is TRBV6-6, the J gene TRBJ2-3; TRBD1 matches 7 bases. The V gene end was trimmed by 5 bases and the J gene end by 3 bases; junction bases not matched to a gene: 5. The CDR3 runs to 14 residues. Germline lookup yields CDR1 MNHNY and CDR2 SVGAGI (reference sequence). This chain's CDR3 is CASSKQGITDTQYF. CDR3 DNA sequence: TGTGCCAGCAGTAAACAGGGGATAACAGATACGCAGTATTTT.

The chain uses TRBV7-9 and TRBJ2-5; 7 bases fit TRBD2. The CDR3 totals 17 residues. The trim removed 5 bases at V and 4 bases at J, leaving 16 bases unmatched. Looked up from germline, CDR1 is SEHNR and CDR2 is FQNEAQ (reference sequence). The CDR3 loop is CASSTPLGRENAETQYF. DNA of the CDR3: TGTGCCAGCAGCACCCCCTTAGGGCGGGAGAACGCAGAGACCCAGTACTTC.

The chain recombines TRBV7-9 with TRBJ2-4; D gene uncertain. V was pared by 5 bases and J by 1 base, with 15 bases between. The germline V gene has CDR1 SEHNR and CDR2 FQNEAQ (reference sequence). The CDR3 loop spans 16 amino acids. The CDR3 here is CASSRGSDLAKNIQYF. The CDR3 coding sequence is TGTGCCAGCAGCCGCGGTTCCGACCTGGCCAAAAACATTCAGTACTTC.

The rearrangement links TRBV15 to TRBJ1-4; no clear D. V was cut by 1 base and J by 6 bases, with 12 bases left in between. The CDR3 contains 15 residues. The V gene's germline CDR1 is LNHNV and CDR2 YYDKDF (reference sequence). The CDR3 region is CATSRAGEVYEKLFF. The DNA of the CDR3 is TGTGCCACCAGCAGAGCTGGTGAGGTTTATGAAAAACTGTTTTTT.

As concerns this clone: The same CDR3 arises from other DNA sequences in this sample as well. The chain links TRBV27 to TRBJ1-6; D gene uncertain. Germline values: CDR1 MNHEY, CDR2 SMNVEV (reference sequence). With 5 bases removed from V and 7 bases from J, the gap between germline ends came to 6 bases. The CDR3 has 12 residues. In DNA, the CDR3 is TGTGCCAGCAGTCCAATAAATTCACCCCTCCACTTT. It is translated as CASSPINSPLHF.

Points on this clone: One end of the junction does not line up with germline, which may come from a read error. The rearrangement joins TRBV28 to TRBJ2-3; no clear D gene. This CDR3 is 13 amino acids long. Germline V gene sequence: CDR1 MDHEN, CDR2 SYDVKM. CDR3 nucleotides: TGTGTCAGCAGTCCATCCGTCACAGATACGCAGTATTTT. Translated: CVSSPSVTDTQYF. Complete variable domain (other parts from reference TRBV28 and TRBJ2-3): DVKVTQSSRYLVKRTGEKVFLECVQDMDHENMFWYRQDPGLGLRLIYFSYDVKMKEKGDIPEGYSVSREKKERFSLILESASTNQTSMYLCVSSPSVTDTQYFGPGTRLTVL.

The chain couples TRBV10-2 to TRBJ2-3; TRBD2 agrees at 7 bases. CDR3 length: 16 residues. The V segment lost 3 bases and the J segment 5 bases; nucleotides outside the gene matches: 11. CDR1 and CDR2 from the germline V gene are WSHSY and SAAADI. The CDR3: CASSEWAPGREDTQYF. The DNA of the CDR3 is TGCGCCAGCAGTGAATGGGCGCCGGGGAGGGAAGATACGCAGTATTTT.

The chain is built from TRBV21-1 and TRBJ1-5. TRBV21-1 is designated a pseudogene. The CDR3 contains 17 residues. CDR3 nucleotides: TGTGCCAGCAGCAACATCCCCGGACTCCCCTCTAATCAGCCCCAGCATTTT. The encoded protein is CASSNIPGLPSNQPQHF.

The CDR3 region has the DNA TGTGCCAGCAGCCTGGGACAGGGCCACCTTTATGGCTACACCTTC. It codes for CASSLGQGHLYGYTF. The chain joins TRBV7-9 to TRBJ1-2; 9 bases agree with TRBD1. The CDR3 spans 15 residues. Germline-derived CDR1 and CDR2 are SEHNR and FQNEAQ (reference sequence). V shed 5 bases and J 5 bases; nucleotides not matched to a gene: 9.

The chain recombines TRBV15 with TRBJ1-2; D not resolved. Trimming shortened V by 2 bases and J by 9 bases, and 13 bases separated the two germline ends. Germline V CDR1 and CDR2: LNHNV, YYDKDF (reference sequence). The CDR3 length is 13 residues. This CDR3 reads CATSRTQGSSYTF. Here the CDR3 DNA reads TGTGCCACCAGCAGAACGCAAGGGTCCAGCTACACCTTC.

This chain connects TRBV7-9 to TRBJ2-3; the match to TRBD2 covers 9 bases. The V gene's germline CDR1 is SEHNR and CDR2 FQNEAQ (reference sequence). This CDR3 contains 14 residues. V lost 8 bases, J lost 4 bases, and 7 bases stayed unmatched. The CDR3, as DNA: TGTGCCAGCTGCGCGGGAGGGCCTTCAGATACGCAGTATTTT. This gives the protein CASCAGGPSDTQYF.

This clone was picked up a small number of times. CDR3 DNA sequence: TGTGCCAGCAGTTTATCATCCGGGAACGGCTACACCTTC. It yields the protein CASSLSSGNGYTF. This sequence joins TRBV27 and TRBJ1-2; no firm D call. V lost 0 bases, J lost 8 bases, and 10 bases lay in between. CDR1 is MNHEY and CDR2 is SMNVEV in the germline V gene (reference sequence). The CDR3 extends over 13 amino acids.

The chain is built from TRBV4-1 and TRBJ2-1, with D possibly being TRBD1 (6 bases). V was clipped by 4 bases and J by 7 bases, with 17 bases between them. This CDR3 contains 15 residues. Germline V CDR1 and CDR2: MGHRA, YSYEKL. For the CDR3, the DNA is TGCGCCAGCAGCCGCCAGCGGTTACAGGGAAATGAGCAGTTCTTC. Protein: CASSRQRLQGNEQFF.

The chain has TRBV27 and TRBJ1-5; 8 nucleotides match TRBD1. The germline gives CDR1 MNHEY, CDR2 SMNVEV (reference sequence). This CDR3 contains 17 residues. V lost 5 bases and J lost 1; bases outside the gene matches: 10. CDR3 sequence reads: CASSPEGQAFSNQPQHF. CDR3 in DNA: TGTGCCAGCAGTCCAGAGGGACAGGCATTCAGCAATCAGCCCCAGCATTTT.

J is TRBJ1-4 and V is TRBV15; 9 bases map to TRBD1. V lost 0 bases, J lost 5 bases, and 4 bases stayed unmatched. Germline V gene sequence: CDR1 LNHNV, CDR2 YYDKDF (reference sequence). The length of the CDR3 is 16 residues. CDR3 residues: CATSREIGTGNEKLFF. The CDR3 region has the DNA TGTGCCACCAGCAGAGAGATCGGGACAGGGAATGAAAAACTGTTTTTT.

The chain joins TRBV10-3 to TRBJ1-6; D is possibly TRBD1 (5 bases). Germline loops: CDR1 ENHRY, CDR2 SYGVKD. Trimming stripped 0 bases from V and 6 bases from J, with 12 bases between. The CDR3 sequence is 16 residues long. CDR3 nucleotides: TGTGCCATCAGTGAGTCGTCCCAGGGAAGTAATTCACCCCTCCACTTT. As protein: CAISESSQGSNSPLHF.

J is TRBJ1-2 and V is TRBV6-1; D unresolved. CDR1 is MNHNS and CDR2 is SASEGT in the germline V gene. The ends were cut back, 7 bases at V and 3 bases at J, with 6 bases in the middle. The CDR3 length is 11 residues. CDR3 DNA: TGTGCCAGCAACACGTACTATGGCTACACCTTC. Its protein product is CASNTYYGYTF.

V is TRBV5-4 and J is TRBJ1-6; no reliable D call. Germline CDR1 reads SGHNT; CDR2 reads YYREEE (reference sequence). V shed 2 bases and J shed 6 bases, with 12 bases lying between them. The CDR3 runs 15 residues. The CDR3 coding sequence is TGTGCCAGCAGCTTTGATGGGAATTCTAATTCACCCCTCCACTTT. The encoded protein is CASSFDGNSNSPLHF.

J is TRBJ2-7 and V is TRBV27; D remains ambiguous. There are 14 residues in the CDR3. Germline CDR1 is MNHEY and CDR2 is SMNVEV (reference sequence). V lost 0 bases to trimming and J lost 2 bases, with 8 bases between them. Here the CDR3 reads CASSLSGPPYEQYF. Written as DNA, the CDR3 is TGTGCCAGCAGTTTATCAGGGCCCCCCTACGAGCAGTACTTC.

The chain joins TRBV10-3 to TRBJ2-2; the D gene is possibly TRBD2 (6 bases). Germline CDR1 and CDR2: ENHRY and SYGVKD. CDR3 length: 17 residues. Trimming removed 4 bases from V and 1 base from J, with 16 bases in between. The CDR3 protein is CAISGSSGTQNTGELFF. The CDR3 DNA reads TGTGCCATCAGTGGCAGCTCCGGGACTCAGAACACCGGGGAGCTGTTTTTT.

This clone was counted between two and nine times. The chain joins TRBV30 to TRBJ1-1; TRBD1 is a possible D gene (6 bases). The CDR3 sequence is 14 residues long. V dropped 3 bases and J dropped 2 bases, with 13 bases sitting between them. Germline CDR1 is GTSNPN and CDR2 is SVGIG (reference sequence). The CDR3 bases are TGTGCCTGGAGCGTACGGGACATAAACACTGAAGCTTTCTTT. Translation: CAWSVRDINTEAFF. Full variable domain (remainder filled in from reference TRBV30 and TRBJ1-1): SQTIHQWPATLVQPVGSPLSLECTVEGTSNPNLYWYRQAAGRGLQLLFYSVGIGQISSEVPQNLSASRPQDRQFILSSKKLLLSDSGFYLCAWSVRDINTEAFFGQGTRLTVV.

The genes are TRBV28 and TRBJ2-7; 11 bases are a match to TRBD2. Germline CDR1 is MDHEN and CDR2 is SYDVKM. J gave up 3 bases and V 3 bases, and 7 bases lay outside the gene matches. CDR3 length: 16 residues. Written as DNA, the CDR3 is TGTGCCAGCAGTTTGGTAGCTAGCGGGAGGATCTACGAGCAGTACTTC. It specifies CASSLVASGRIYEQYF.

The rearrangement joins TRBV11-2 to TRBJ2-3; D call uncertain. Trimming took off 3 bases at V and 7 bases at J, with 14 bases between the two ends. CDR1 is SGHAT and CDR2 is FQNNGV in the germline V gene. CDR3 length: 14 residues. In DNA, the CDR3 is TGTGCCAGCAGCTTTCCTTCGAGTCGAAATACGCAGTATTTT. Its translation: CASSFPSSRNTQYF.